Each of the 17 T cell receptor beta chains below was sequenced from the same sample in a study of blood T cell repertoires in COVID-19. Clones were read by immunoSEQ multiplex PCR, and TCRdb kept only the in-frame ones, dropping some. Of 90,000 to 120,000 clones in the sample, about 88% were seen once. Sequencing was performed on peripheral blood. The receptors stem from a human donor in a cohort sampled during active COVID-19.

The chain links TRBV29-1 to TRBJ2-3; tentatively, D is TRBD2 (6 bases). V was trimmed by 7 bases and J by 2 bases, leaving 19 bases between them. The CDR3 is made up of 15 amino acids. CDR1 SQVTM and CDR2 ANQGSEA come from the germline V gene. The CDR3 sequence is CSASGGLGSTDTQYF. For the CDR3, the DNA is TGCAGCGCCTCCGGGGGTCTAGGCTCCACAGATACGCAGTATTTT.

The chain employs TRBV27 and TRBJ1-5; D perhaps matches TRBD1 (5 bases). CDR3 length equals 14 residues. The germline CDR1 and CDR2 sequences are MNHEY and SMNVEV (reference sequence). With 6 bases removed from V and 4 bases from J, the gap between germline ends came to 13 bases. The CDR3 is CASSRGGQNQPQHF. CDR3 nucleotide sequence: TGTGCCAGCAGCCGGGGGGGTCAAAATCAGCCCCAGCATTTT.

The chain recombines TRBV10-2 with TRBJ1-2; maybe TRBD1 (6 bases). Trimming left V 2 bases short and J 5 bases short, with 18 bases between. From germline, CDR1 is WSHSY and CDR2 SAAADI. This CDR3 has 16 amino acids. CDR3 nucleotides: TGCGCCAGCAGTGAGGATGAGCGGGGGCGCTGGTATGGCTACACCTTC. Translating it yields CASSEDERGRWYGYTF.

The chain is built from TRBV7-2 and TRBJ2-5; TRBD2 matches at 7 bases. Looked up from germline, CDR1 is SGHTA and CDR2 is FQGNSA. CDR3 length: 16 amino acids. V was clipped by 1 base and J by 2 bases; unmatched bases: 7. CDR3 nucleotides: TGTGCCAGCAGCTTAGTGTTGGGGACTATGCAAGAGACCCAGTACTTC. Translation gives CASSLVLGTMQETQYF. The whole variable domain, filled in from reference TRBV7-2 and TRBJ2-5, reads GAGVSQSPSNKVTEKGKDVELRCDPISGHTALYWYRQSLGQGLEFLIYFQGNSAPDKSGLPSDRFSAERTGGSVSTLTIQRTQQEDSAVYLCASSLVLGTMQETQYFGPGTRLLVL.

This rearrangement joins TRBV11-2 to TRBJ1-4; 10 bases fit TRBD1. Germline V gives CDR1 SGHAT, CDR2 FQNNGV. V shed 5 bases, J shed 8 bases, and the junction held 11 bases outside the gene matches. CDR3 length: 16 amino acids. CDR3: CASSKIRDRGVEKLFF. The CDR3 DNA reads TGTGCCAGCAGCAAAATCCGGGACAGGGGCGTAGAAAAACTGTTTTTT. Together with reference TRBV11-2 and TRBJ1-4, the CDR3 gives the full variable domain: EAGVAQSPRYKIIEKRQSVAFWCNPISGHATLYWYQQILGQGPKLLIQFQNNGVVDDSQLPKDRFSAERLKGVDSTLKIQPAKLEDSAVYLCASSKIRDRGVEKLFFGSGTQLSVL.

The CDR3 nucleotides are TGTGCCACCAGCTACCCCGGGGAGACACCACCCGGGGAGCTGTTTTTT. Amino acid sequence: CATSYPGETPPGELFF. The chain links TRBV15 to TRBJ2-2, with D possibly matching TRBD2 (5 bases). The V end lost 5 bases, the J end lost 6 bases, and 19 bases lay between the germline ends. Germline-derived CDR1 and CDR2 are LNHNV and YYDKDF (reference sequence). The length of the CDR3 is 16 residues.

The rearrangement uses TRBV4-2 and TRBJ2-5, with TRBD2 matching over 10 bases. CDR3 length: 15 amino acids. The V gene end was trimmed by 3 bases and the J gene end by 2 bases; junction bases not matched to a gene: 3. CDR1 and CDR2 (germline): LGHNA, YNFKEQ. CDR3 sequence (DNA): TGTGCCAGCAGCCAGTGGACTAGCGGACAAGAGACCCAGTACTTC. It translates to CASSQWTSGQETQYF.

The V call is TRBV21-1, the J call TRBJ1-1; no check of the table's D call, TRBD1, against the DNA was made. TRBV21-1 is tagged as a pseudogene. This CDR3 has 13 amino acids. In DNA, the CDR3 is TGTGCCAGCAGCAAGGGAACAGGAATCGAAGCTTTCTTT. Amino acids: CASSKGTGIEAFF.

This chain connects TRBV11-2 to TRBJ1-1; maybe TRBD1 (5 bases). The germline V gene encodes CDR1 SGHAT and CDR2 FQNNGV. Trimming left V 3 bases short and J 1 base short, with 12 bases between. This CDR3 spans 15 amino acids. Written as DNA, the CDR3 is TGTGCCAGCAGCTTTAATTCCGGACAGAACACTGAAGCTTTCTTT. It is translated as CASSFNSGQNTEAFF.

This CDR3 is CASSLFGQDLGEAFF. Written as DNA, the CDR3 is TGTGCCAGCAGCTTATTTGGGCAGGACTTGGGGGAAGCTTTCTTT. J is TRBJ1-1 and V is TRBV7-3, with D unresolved. Deletions cut 2 bases from V and 8 bases from J, with 18 bases between. The germline V gene has CDR1 SGHTA and CDR2 FQGTGA. This CDR3 comprises 15 residues.

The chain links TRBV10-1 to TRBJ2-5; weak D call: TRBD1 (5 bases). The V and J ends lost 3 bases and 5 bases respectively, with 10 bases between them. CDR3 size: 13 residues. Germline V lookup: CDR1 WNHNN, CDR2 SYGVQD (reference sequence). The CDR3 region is CASSDRATETQYF. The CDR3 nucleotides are TGCGCCAGCAGTGACAGGGCAACGGAGACCCAGTACTTC.

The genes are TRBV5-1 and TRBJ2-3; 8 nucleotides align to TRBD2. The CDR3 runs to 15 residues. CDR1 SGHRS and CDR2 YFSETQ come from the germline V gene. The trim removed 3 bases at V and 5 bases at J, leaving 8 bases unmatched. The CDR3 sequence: CASSSRGGTLDTQYF. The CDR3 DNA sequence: TGCGCCAGCAGCTCCCGCGGGGGGACTTTAGATACGCAGTATTTT.

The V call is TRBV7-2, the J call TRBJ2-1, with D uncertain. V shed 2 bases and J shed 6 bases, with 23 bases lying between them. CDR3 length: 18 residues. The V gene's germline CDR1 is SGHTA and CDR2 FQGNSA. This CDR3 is CASSLLPPQAQPGNEQFF. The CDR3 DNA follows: TGTGCCAGCAGCTTATTGCCCCCTCAGGCGCAACCCGGCAATGAGCAGTTCTTC.

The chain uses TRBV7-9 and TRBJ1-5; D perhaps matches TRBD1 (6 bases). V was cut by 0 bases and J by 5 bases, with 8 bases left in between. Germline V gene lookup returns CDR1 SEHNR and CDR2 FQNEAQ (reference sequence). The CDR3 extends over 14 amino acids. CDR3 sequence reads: CASSLAQGHQPQHF. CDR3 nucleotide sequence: TGTGCCAGCAGCTTAGCACAGGGCCATCAGCCCCAGCATTTT.

CDR3 nucleotides: TGTGCCAGCAGTAACCGAGGGCAGCCCCAGCATTTT. Translating it yields CASSNRGQPQHF. The V and J genes are TRBV2 and TRBJ1-5; no reliable D call. The CDR3 is 12 amino acids. Germline V gene sequence: CDR1 SNHLY, CDR2 FYNNEI. V dropped 5 bases and J dropped 7 bases, with 9 bases sitting between them.

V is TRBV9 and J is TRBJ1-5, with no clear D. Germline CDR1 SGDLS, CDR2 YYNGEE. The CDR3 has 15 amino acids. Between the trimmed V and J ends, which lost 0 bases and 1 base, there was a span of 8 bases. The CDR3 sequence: CASSVAGTSNQPQHF. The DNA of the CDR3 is TGTGCCAGCAGCGTAGCGGGTACCAGCAATCAGCCCCAGCATTTT.

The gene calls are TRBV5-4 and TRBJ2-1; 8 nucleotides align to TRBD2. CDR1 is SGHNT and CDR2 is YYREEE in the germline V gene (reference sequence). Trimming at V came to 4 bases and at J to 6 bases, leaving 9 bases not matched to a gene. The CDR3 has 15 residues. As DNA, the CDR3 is TGTGCCAGCAGCCCAGCGGGGGCCGCGGGCAATGAGCAGTTCTTC. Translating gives CASSPAGAAGNEQFF.